The 25 T cell receptor beta chains in this list originate from one sample, sequenced in a study of T cell repertoires in cytomegalovirus infection. TCRdb reanalysed the reads using MiXCR and keeps one entry per CDR3 protein. The sample holds approximately 110,000 distinct CDR3 sequences, around 10% seen once. Antigens of these TCRs are unknown. Specimen: PBMCs, sequenced either directly or after in vitro stimulation (not recorded which). The source is a human donor in good health (CMV status not recorded). Some clones in this sample may be carry-over from other donors' samples.

The chain combines TRBV2 with TRBJ2-1, with 8 nucleotides matching TRBD2. The J segment lost 0 bases and the V segment lost 4 bases, leaving 5 bases of the junction unmatched. The germline V gene has CDR1 SNHLY and CDR2 FYNNEI. This CDR3 contains 16 residues. The DNA for the CDR3 is TGTGCCAGCAGTGCGGACGGGGGGGCCTCCTACAATGAGCAGTTCTTC. It specifies CASSADGGASYNEQFF.

Remarks on this clonotype: Possible read error: a much larger clone is one base away. The V and J genes are TRBV7-2 and TRBJ2-3, with D possibly TRBD1 on 6 matching bases. The CDR3 covers 14 residues. Looked up from germline, CDR1 is SGHTA and CDR2 is FQGNSA. CDR3 bases: TGTGCCAGCATCTTAGGGGGTTGGGCAGATACGCAGTATTTT. Protein: CASILGGWADTQYF.

The table lists this clonotype with many counts. The CDR3 spells CASSLLGGKLFF. The CDR3 bases are TGTGCCAGCAGCCTTCTTGGGGGGAAACTGTTTTTT. The chain is built from TRBV5-4 and TRBJ1-4; perhaps TRBD1 as D (5 bases). The CDR3 runs 12 residues. Germline CDR1 SGHNT, CDR2 YYREEE (reference sequence). Between the trimmed V and J ends, which lost 4 bases and 11 bases, there was a span of 12 bases.

This clonotype occurred many times. This chain connects TRBV12-5 to TRBJ1-6; unclear D gene. V shed 2 bases and J shed 7 bases, with 3 bases lying between them. This CDR3 region has 12 residues. The germline gives CDR1 LGHNT, CDR2 FRNRAP. The CDR3 spells CASGLSNSPLHF. DNA of the CDR3: TGTGCTAGTGGTTTGAGCAATTCACCCCTCCACTTT. The entire variable domain, with the rest obtained from reference TRBV12-5 and TRBJ1-6, is as follows: DARVTQTPRHKVTEMGQEVTMRCQPILGHNTVFWYRQTMMQGLELLAYFRNRAPLDDSGMPKDRFSAEMPDATLATLKIQPSEPRDSAVYFCASGLSNSPLHFGNGTRLTVT.

This clonotype was seen many times. V and J are TRBV7-2 and TRBJ2-1, with TRBD2 matching 12 bases. This CDR3 is built from 14 residues. V trimming: 5 bases; J trimming: 7 bases; junction bases outside the gene matches: 3. Germline CDR1 reads SGHTA; CDR2 reads FQGNSA. The CDR3 here is CASSRTSGKNEQFF. The CDR3 DNA is TGTGCCAGCAGCCGGACTAGCGGGAAGAATGAGCAGTTCTTC.

At least ten counts were recorded for this clonotype. The rearrangement joins TRBV2 to TRBJ2-1; 10 positions agree with TRBD2. Losses at the gene ends were 8 bases for V and 3 bases for J; bases not matched to a gene: 10. Germline-derived CDR1 and CDR2 are SNHLY and FYNNEI. This CDR3 comprises 16 residues. Here the CDR3 DNA reads TGTGCCAGCGAAACTAGCGGGACGCGAAACTACAATGAGCAGTTCTTC. Encoded protein: CASETSGTRNYNEQFF. Full variable domain (rest looked up from reference TRBV2 and TRBJ2-1): EPEVTQTPSHQVTQMGQEVILRCVPISNHLYFYWYRQILGQKVEFLVSFYNNEISEKSEIFDDQFSVERPDGSNFTLKIRSTKLEDSAMYFCASETSGTRNYNEQFFGPGTRLTVL.

This clonotype was counted at least ten times. The rearrangement joins TRBV24-1 to TRBJ2-4, with D possibly being TRBD1 or TRBD2 (5 bases each). Germline CDR1 reads KGHDR; CDR2 reads SFDVKD. With 2 bases removed from V and 0 bases from J, the gap between germline ends came to 7 bases. This CDR3 is 15 amino acids long. The CDR3 sequence: CATSDSGTAKNIQYF. CDR3 coding DNA: TGTGCCACCAGTGATTCCGGGACAGCCAAAAACATTCAGTACTTC.

This clonotype has a handful of counts. The V gene is TRBV12-5, the J gene TRBJ2-7; D might be TRBD1 (5 bases). The V end lost 2 bases, the J end lost 3 bases, and 11 bases lay between the germline ends. This CDR3 is built from 14 residues. Germline-derived CDR1 and CDR2 are LGHNT and FRNRAP. The CDR3 bases are TGTGCTAGTGGTTTGAGGGGAACCGGCTACGAGCAGTACTTC. Translation gives CASGLRGTGYEQYF.

The V and J genes are TRBV12-3 or TRBV12-4 and TRBJ1-5; maybe TRBD1 (5 bases). The CDR3 runs to 15 residues. V was clipped by 6 bases and J by 2 bases, with 14 bases between them. CDR3: CASSGGLAGNQPQHF. In nucleotides, the CDR3 is TGTGCCAGCAGCGGGGGACTTGCGGGCAATCAGCCCCAGCATTTT.

At least ten counts were recorded for this clonotype. The V call is TRBV28, the J call TRBJ1-2; a weak D match, TRBD1 (6 bases). Trimming removed 6 bases at V and 8 bases at J, with 16 bases between. The CDR3 is made up of 13 amino acids. The germline V gene has CDR1 MDHEN and CDR2 SYDVKM. The DNA for the CDR3 is TGTGCCAGCAGCTACGGGGGCGTTCTCGGCTACACCTTC. This encodes CASSYGGVLGYTF.

This clonotype was seen ten or more times. This chain links TRBV7-2 with TRBJ2-3; no reliable D call. Germline loops: CDR1 SGHTA, CDR2 FQGNSA. Trimming took off 1 base at V and 4 bases at J, with 9 bases between the two ends. The CDR3 is made up of 14 amino acids. Written as DNA, the CDR3 is TGTGCCAGCAGCTTAGGGGGTTGGGCAGATACGCAGTATTTT. Translated, it gives CASSLGGWADTQYF.

The chain links TRBV5-5 to TRBJ2-1, with D perhaps TRBD1 or TRBD2 (6 bases each). The CDR3 runs to 15 residues. CDR1 SGHKS and CDR2 YYEKEE come from the germline V gene (reference sequence). Trimming took 4 bases from V and 0 from J, leaving 11 bases between them. DNA of the CDR3: TGTGCCAGCAGCGAAGGGGGGAACTCCTACAATGAGCAGTTCTTC. Protein: CASSEGGNSYNEQFF.

This clonotype appeared a few times. The J gene is TRBJ2-5, the V gene TRBV4-1; the match to TRBD2 covers 9 bases. The germline V gene has CDR1 MGHRA and CDR2 YSYEKL. Trimming cost V 0 bases and J 5 bases; bases outside gene matches: 16. This CDR3 comprises 19 residues. CDR3 in DNA: TGCGCCAGCAGCCAAGAGTCAGGGAGTAGCGGGAGAGAGTACGAGACCCAGTACTTC. Protein: CASSQESGSSGREYETQYF.

This clonotype was found many times. The rearrangement joins TRBV18 to TRBJ2-1, with TRBD2 matching 9 bases. The length of the CDR3 is 16 residues. Germline V gene sequence: CDR1 KGHSH, CDR2 LQKENI. After removal of 5 bases from V and 4 bases from J, the junction contained 9 bases not matched to a gene. CDR3 protein: CASSSASSGAYNEQFF. CDR3 in DNA: TGTGCCAGCTCATCGGCTTCTAGCGGGGCTTACAATGAGCAGTTCTTC.

The chain is built from TRBV6-5 and TRBJ2-7; 11 bases map to TRBD1. Trimming removed 8 bases from V and 4 bases from J; junction bases left unmatched: 7. Germline lookup yields CDR1 MNHEY and CDR2 SVGAGI. The CDR3 sequence is 14 residues long. The CDR3 here is CASARDRGVYEQYF. CDR3 nucleotides: TGTGCCAGCGCCCGGGACAGGGGGGTTTACGAGCAGTACTTC.

This clonotype turned up a few times. The rearrangement joins TRBV6-5 to TRBJ1-5; 8 bases fit TRBD1. Germline-derived CDR1 and CDR2 are MNHEY and SVGAGI. V lost 6 bases and J lost 9; bases outside the gene matches: 10. CDR3 length: 14 amino acids. Here the CDR3 DNA reads TGTGCCAGCAGCTCGGACAGGGATATCGGGCCCCAGCATTTT. Amino acid sequence: CASSSDRDIGPQHF.

This clonotype has just a few counts. This sequence joins TRBV5-3 and TRBJ2-1; possibly TRBD2 for D (6 bases). TRBV5-3 is classed as an ORF, of uncertain function. V was pared by 1 base and J by 9 bases, with 11 bases between. This CDR3 comprises 13 residues. The DNA of the CDR3 is TGTGCCAGAAGCTTGCGGGAGCGATGTGAGCAGTTCTTC. Translating it yields CARSLRERCEQFF.

Notes on this clonotype: Compared with germline, one end of the junction differs, possibly owing to a read error. The chain has TRBV7-7 and TRBJ2-1, with 7 nucleotides matching TRBD2. The CDR3 sequence is 16 residues long. CDR1 and CDR2 (germline): SSHAT, FNYEAQ (reference sequence). The chain's CDR3 is CASSLSGRVIYNEQFF. DNA of the CDR3: TGTGCTAGCAGCTTAAGTGGGAGGGTGATCTACAATGAGCAGTTCTTC. The full variable domain, rest sourced from reference TRBV7-7 and TRBJ2-1, is GAGVSQSPRYKVTKRGQDVTLRCDPISSHATLYWYQQALGQGPEFLTYFNYEAQPDKSGLPSDRFSAERPEGSISTLTIQRTEQRDSAMYRCASSLSGRVIYNEQFFGPGTRLTVL.

This chain joins TRBV19 and TRBJ2-7; possible D gene TRBD2, 6 bases. Trimming removed 5 bases at V and 5 bases at J, with 10 bases between. The CDR3 has 12 amino acids. CDR1 is LNHDA and CDR2 is SQIVND in the germline V gene (reference sequence). The CDR3, as DNA: TGTGCCAGTAGTGTGGAGGGCAACGAGCAGTACTTC. Translation: CASSVEGNEQYF. Combining the CDR3 with reference TRBV19 and TRBJ2-7 gives the whole variable domain DGGITQSPKYLFRKEGQNVTLSCEQNLNHDAMYWYRQDPGQGLRLIYYSQIVNDFQKGDIAEGYSVSREKKESFPLTVTSAQKNPTAFYLCASSVEGNEQYFGPGTRLTVT.

This clonotype has at least ten counts. J is TRBJ1-1 and V is TRBV5-6; weak D call: TRBD1 (5 bases). CDR1 and CDR2 (germline): SGHDT, YYEEEE. The V and J ends lost 0 bases and 4 bases respectively, with 22 bases between them. The CDR3 covers 18 residues. CDR3 protein: CASSLVGTDYLRRTEAFF. The CDR3 DNA follows: TGTGCCAGCAGCTTGGTTGGGACGGACTATTTGAGGCGCACTGAAGCTTTCTTT.

At least ten counts were recorded for this clonotype. This sequence joins TRBV7-2 and TRBJ2-1, with 10 bases aligning to TRBD2. V dropped 6 bases and J dropped 2; count of bases not matched to a gene: 4. CDR1 is SGHTA, CDR2 FQGNSA, per germline. CDR3 size: 15 residues. CDR3 amino acids: CASRPTSGTYNEQFF. The CDR3 nucleotides are TGTGCCAGCAGGCCTACTAGCGGGACCTACAATGAGCAGTTCTTC.

This clonotype has at least ten counts. The chain links TRBV7-2 to TRBJ1-4; TRBD1 matches at 9 bases. The CDR3 is 15 amino acids. The germline V gene has CDR1 SGHTA and CDR2 FQGNSA. The V and J ends lost 6 bases and 8 bases, in that order; junction bases with no gene match: 10. CDR3 coding DNA: TGTGCCAGCAGGGGCGGGGGGACAGGGTACGAAAAACTGTTTTTT. This encodes CASRGGGTGYEKLFF.

Ten or more counts support this clonotype. The rearrangement joins TRBV19 to TRBJ2-1; 13 nucleotides line up with TRBD2. This CDR3 has 15 amino acids. V shed 3 bases and J 7 bases; nucleotides not matched to a gene: 3. Germline-derived CDR1 and CDR2 are LNHDA and SQIVND (reference sequence). The CDR3 protein is CASSIQLAGGNEQFF. The CDR3 DNA reads TGTGCCAGTAGTATTCAACTAGCGGGAGGGAATGAGCAGTTCTTC.

This clonotype was detected only a few times. This chain joins TRBV7-9 and TRBJ1-5; tentative D call: TRBD1 (5 bases). This CDR3 spans 15 amino acids. Germline values: CDR1 SEHNR, CDR2 FQNEAQ (reference sequence). The germline V and J ends were trimmed by 2 bases and 5 bases, with 13 bases remaining between them. The CDR3 sequence: CASSLLSGSDQPQHF. CDR3 sequence (DNA): TGTGCCAGCAGCTTACTATCAGGGAGCGATCAGCCCCAGCATTTT.

This clonotype occurred a few times. The CDR3, as DNA: TGTGCCAGCTCACCACCAAGATTGACTAGCGGGGGAAATGAGCAGTTCTTC. As protein: CASSPPRLTSGGNEQFF. The chain links TRBV18 to TRBJ2-1; 12 positions match TRBD2. The CDR3 runs 17 residues. The germline V gene encodes CDR1 KGHSH and CDR2 LQKENI. V lost 0 bases to trimming and J lost 7 bases; unmatched junction nucleotides: 7.